A selection of T cell receptor beta chains follows, all from one sample in a study of Ad26.COV2.S vaccination and SARS-CoV-2 variants. Sequencing used immunoSEQ multiplex PCR; TCRdb keeps in-frame clones, though not all of them. The sample records 300,000 to 400,000 clones, over 80% being singletons. Source: peripheral blood, taken in a trial of Ad26.COV2.S vaccine versus placebo. Every receptor here comes from a person between 18 and 65 years old who received the Ad26.COV2.S COVID-19 vaccine or a placebo. CDR3s include the opening cysteine and the closing phenylalanine or tryptophan.

v_gene	j_gene	CDR3aa
TRBV6-5	TRBJ1-6	CASLTGIGSPLHF
TRBV3-1/TRBV3-2	TRBJ1-1	CASSQDQGLMAFF
TRBV27	TRBJ2-3	CASSLSASGYTDTQYF
TRBV30	TRBJ2-1	CAWSGLAGGSEQFF
TRBV4-2	TRBJ1-5	CASSLLGDGNQPQHF
TRBV29-1	TRBJ2-7	CSVGPRQGEEQYF
TRBV6-5	TRBJ1-5	CASSYAREQPQHF
TRBV19	TRBJ1-2	CASSIVANYGYTF
TRBV19	TRBJ2-1	CASTHTYQTYNEQFF
TRBV19	TRBJ2-2	CASSILGTSGGMNTGELFF
TRBV5-4	TRBJ1-6	CASSSRQGTNSPLHF
TRBV6-1	TRBJ1-1	CASSEVRALNTEAFF
TRBV5-8	TRBJ2-1	CASSFLRTYPNEQFF
TRBV5-6	TRBJ2-7	CASSLLAGGRYEQYF
TRBV19	TRBJ1-1	CASRNGQGYAEAFF
TRBV6-1	TRBJ1-4	CASSDSFYEKLFF
TRBV28	TRBJ1-6	CASILGWGVDSPLHF
TRBV7-9	TRBJ1-4	CASSDLRGANEKLFF
TRBV24-1	TRBJ1-5	CATSDTPNQPQHF
TRBV7-3	TRBJ2-7	CASSSQAGYEQYF
TRBV7-2	TRBJ2-7	CASSLAPGGLYEQYF
TRBV10-3	TRBJ2-5	CASKPSGGQGVEETQYF
TRBV27	TRBJ2-4	CASSLRTGTQKNIQYF
TRBV15	TRBJ1-3	CATSRPGQGPGNTIYF
TRBV19	TRBJ2-3	CASQGLSTDTQYF
TRBV5-1	TRBJ1-4	CASSSGTAQDEKLFF
TRBV19	TRBJ2-7	CASSPLGGMRDEQYF
TRBV4-2	TRBJ2-7	CASSQDRYEQYF
TRBV6-5	TRBJ2-7	CASSYKGSEYEQYF
TRBV29-1	TRBJ1-2	CSVKEEEVYGYTF
TRBV19	TRBJ2-5	CASQEGGVSGTQYF